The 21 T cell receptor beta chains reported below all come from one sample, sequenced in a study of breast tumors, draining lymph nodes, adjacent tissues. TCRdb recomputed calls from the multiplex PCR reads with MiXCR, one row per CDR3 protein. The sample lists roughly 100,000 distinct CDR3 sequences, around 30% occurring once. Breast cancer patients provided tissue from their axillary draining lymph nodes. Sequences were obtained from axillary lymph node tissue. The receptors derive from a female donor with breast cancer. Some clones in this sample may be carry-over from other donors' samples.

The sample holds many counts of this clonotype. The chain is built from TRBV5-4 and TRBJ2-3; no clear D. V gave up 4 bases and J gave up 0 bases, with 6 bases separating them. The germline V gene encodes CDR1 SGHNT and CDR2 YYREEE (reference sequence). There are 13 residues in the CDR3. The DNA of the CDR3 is TGTGCCAGCAGCACCCAAAGCACAGATACGCAGTATTTT. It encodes CASSTQSTDTQYF. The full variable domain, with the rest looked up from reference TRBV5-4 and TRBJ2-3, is ETGVTQSPTHLIKTRGQQVTLRCSSQSGHNTVSWYQQALGQGPQFIFQYYREEENGRGNFPPRFSGLQFPNYSSELNVNALELDDSALYLCASSTQSTDTQYFGPGTRLTVL.

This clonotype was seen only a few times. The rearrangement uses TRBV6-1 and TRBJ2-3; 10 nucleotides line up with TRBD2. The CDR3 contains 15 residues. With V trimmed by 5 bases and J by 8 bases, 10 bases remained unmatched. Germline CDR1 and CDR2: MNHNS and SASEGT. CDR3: CASSQQRGGRSTQYF. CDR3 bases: TGTGCCAGCAGTCAACAGCGGGGGGGCCGTAGTACGCAGTATTTT.

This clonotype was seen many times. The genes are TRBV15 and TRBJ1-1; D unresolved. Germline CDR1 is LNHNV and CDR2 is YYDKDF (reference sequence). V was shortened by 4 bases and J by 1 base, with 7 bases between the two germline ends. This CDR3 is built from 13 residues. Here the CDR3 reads CATSTDTNTEAFF. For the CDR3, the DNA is TGTGCCACCAGCACCGACACGAACACTGAAGCTTTCTTT.

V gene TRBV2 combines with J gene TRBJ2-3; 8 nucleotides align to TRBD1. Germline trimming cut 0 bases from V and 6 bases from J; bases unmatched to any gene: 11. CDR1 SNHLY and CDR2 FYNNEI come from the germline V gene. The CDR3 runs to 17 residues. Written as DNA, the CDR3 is TGTGCCAGCAGTGAAGCGGGGCCAGGGGGCTACACGGATACGCAGTATTTT. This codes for CASSEAGPGGYTDTQYF.

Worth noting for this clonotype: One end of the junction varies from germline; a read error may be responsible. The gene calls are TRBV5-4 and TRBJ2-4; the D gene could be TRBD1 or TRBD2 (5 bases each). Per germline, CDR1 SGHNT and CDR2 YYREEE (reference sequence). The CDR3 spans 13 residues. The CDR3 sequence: CTSKVGDGYIQYF. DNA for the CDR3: TGTACCAGCAAAGTAGGGGACGGGTACATTCAGTACTTC.

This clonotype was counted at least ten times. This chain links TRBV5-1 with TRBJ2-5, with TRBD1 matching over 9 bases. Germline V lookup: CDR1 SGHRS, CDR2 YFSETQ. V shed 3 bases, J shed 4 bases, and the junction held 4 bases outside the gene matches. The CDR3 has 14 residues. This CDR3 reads CASSSGQGIETQYF. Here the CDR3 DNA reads TGCGCCAGCAGCTCCGGACAGGGGATAGAGACCCAGTACTTC.

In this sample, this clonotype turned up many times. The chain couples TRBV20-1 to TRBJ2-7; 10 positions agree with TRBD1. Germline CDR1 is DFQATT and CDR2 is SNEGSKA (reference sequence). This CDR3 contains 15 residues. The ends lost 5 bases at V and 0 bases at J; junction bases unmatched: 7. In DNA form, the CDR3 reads TGCAGTGCTGATACCGGGACAGGGGCCTCCTACGAGCAGTACTTC. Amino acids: CSADTGTGASYEQYF.

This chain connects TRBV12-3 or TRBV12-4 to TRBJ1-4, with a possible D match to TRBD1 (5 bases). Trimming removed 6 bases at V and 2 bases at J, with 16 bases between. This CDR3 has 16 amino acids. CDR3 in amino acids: CASRRGPKNTNEKLFF. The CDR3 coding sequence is TGTGCCAGCAGACGGGGACCGAAGAACACTAATGAAAAACTGTTTTTT.

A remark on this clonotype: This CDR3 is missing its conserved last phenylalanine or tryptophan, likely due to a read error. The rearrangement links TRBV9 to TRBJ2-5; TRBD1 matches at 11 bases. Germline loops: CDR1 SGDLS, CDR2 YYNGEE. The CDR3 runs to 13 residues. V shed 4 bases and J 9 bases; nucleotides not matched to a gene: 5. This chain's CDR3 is CASSRTGGEAQYS. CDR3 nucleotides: TGTGCCAGCAGCCGGACAGGGGGCGAGGCCCAGTACTCC.

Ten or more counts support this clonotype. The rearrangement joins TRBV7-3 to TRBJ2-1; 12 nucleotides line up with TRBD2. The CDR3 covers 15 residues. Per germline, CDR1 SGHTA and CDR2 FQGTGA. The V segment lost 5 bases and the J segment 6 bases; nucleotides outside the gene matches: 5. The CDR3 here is CASSILAGGINEQFF. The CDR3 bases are TGTGCCAGCAGCATACTAGCGGGGGGTATCAATGAGCAGTTCTTC.

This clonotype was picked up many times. CDR3 nucleotides: TGTGCCAGCAACGGGGGGGGGCGCGAGGAAGAGACCCAGTACTTC. It encodes CASNGGGREEETQYF. V and J are TRBV7-6 and TRBJ2-5; 8 positions match TRBD2. The CDR3 length is 15 residues. CDR1 and CDR2 from the germline V gene are SGHVS and FNYEAQ. V shed 7 bases, J shed 3 bases, and the junction held 10 bases outside the gene matches.

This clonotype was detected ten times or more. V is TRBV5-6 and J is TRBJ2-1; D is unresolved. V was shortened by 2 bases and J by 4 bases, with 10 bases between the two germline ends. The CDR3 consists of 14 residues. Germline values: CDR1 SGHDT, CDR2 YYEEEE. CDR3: CASSFRGLYNEQFF. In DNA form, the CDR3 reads TGTGCCAGCAGCTTCCGAGGATTATACAATGAGCAGTTCTTC.

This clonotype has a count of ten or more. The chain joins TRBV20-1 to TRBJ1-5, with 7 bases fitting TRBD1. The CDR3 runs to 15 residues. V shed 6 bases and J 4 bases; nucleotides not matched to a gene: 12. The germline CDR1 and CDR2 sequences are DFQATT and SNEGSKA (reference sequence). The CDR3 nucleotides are TGCAGTGCCCCCAGGGGGGGAGTTGCGAATCAGCCCCAGCATTTT. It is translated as CSAPRGGVANQPQHF.

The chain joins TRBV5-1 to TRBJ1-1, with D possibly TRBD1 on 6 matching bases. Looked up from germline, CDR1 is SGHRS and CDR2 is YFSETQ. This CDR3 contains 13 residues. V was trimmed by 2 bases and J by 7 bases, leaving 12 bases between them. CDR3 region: CASSFRGLDEAFF. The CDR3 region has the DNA TGCGCCAGCAGCTTCAGGGGTTTAGATGAAGCTTTCTTT.

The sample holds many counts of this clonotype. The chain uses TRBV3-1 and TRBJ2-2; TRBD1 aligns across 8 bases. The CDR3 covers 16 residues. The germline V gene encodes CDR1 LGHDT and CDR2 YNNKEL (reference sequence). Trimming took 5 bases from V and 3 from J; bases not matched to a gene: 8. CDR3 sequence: CASSLRQGWDTGELFF. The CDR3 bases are TGTGCCAGCAGCTTGCGACAGGGGTGGGACACCGGGGAGCTGTTTTTT.

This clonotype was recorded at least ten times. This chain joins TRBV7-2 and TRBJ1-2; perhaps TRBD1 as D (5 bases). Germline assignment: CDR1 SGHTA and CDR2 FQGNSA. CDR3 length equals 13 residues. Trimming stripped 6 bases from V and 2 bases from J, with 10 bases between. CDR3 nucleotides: TGTGCCAGCAGGGCCCCAGGGAACTATGGCTACACCTTC. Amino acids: CASRAPGNYGYTF.

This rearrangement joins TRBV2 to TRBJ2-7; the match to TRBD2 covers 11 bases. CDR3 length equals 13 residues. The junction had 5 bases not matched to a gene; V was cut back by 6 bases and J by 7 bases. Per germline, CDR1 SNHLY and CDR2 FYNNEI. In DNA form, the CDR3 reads TGTGCCAGCAGGCTAGCGGGAGGTGGTGAGCAGTACTTC. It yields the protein CASRLAGGGEQYF.

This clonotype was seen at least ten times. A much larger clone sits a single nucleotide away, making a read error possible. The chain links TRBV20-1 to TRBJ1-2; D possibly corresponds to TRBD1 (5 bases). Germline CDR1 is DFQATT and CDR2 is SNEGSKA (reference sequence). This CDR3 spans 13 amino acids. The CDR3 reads CSAQDTRDYAYTF. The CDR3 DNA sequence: TGCAGTGCTCAGGATACCAGGGACTATGCCTACACCTTC.

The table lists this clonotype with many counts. CDR3 region: CASSPKGRAWNGYTF. The DNA for the CDR3 is TGTGCCAGCAGCCCTAAGGGCAGGGCCTGGAATGGCTACACCTTC. The chain joins TRBV13 to TRBJ1-2; TRBD1 is a possible D gene (5 bases). The V end lost 5 bases, the J end lost 6 bases, and 19 bases lay between the germline ends. The CDR3 consists of 15 residues. CDR1 is PRHDT, CDR2 FYEKMQ, per germline (reference sequence).

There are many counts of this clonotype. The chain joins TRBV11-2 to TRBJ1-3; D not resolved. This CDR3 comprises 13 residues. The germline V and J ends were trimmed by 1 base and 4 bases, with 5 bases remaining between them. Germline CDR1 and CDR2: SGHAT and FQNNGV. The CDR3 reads CASSLGGGNTIYF. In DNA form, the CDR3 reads TGTGCCAGCAGCTTAGGAGGGGGAAACACCATATATTTT.

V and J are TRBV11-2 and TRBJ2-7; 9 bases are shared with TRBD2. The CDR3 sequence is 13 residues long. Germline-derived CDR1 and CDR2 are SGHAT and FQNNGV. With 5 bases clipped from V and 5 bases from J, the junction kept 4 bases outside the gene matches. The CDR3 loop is CASSLLAGDEQYF. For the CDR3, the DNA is TGTGCCAGCAGCCTCTTAGCGGGGGACGAGCAGTACTTC. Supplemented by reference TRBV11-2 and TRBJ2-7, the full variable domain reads EAGVAQSPRYKIIEKRQSVAFWCNPISGHATLYWYQQILGQGPKLLIQFQNNGVVDDSQLPKDRFSAERLKGVDSTLKIQPAKLEDSAVYLCASSLLAGDEQYFGPGTRLTVT.